This TCR beta chain was recorded in a study of CD8 T cells in ankylosing spondylitis. General study findings and limits: Disease-associated clones were reportedly significantly overrepresented in matched ankylosing spondylitis synovial fluid. Blood from ankylosing spondylitis patients appeared to carry a characteristic roughly 8-variant TCR beta motif.

This clonotype was seen ten or more times. Its antigen is not known. Preparation of TCR beta libraries was done by quantitative 5'-RACE with molecular barcodes. MiXCR was run by TCRdb on the 5' RACE reads, yielding one entry per CDR3 protein. The sample holds 150,000 to 200,000 distinct CDR3 sequences, around 17% seen once. Sequenced input: blood, either unsorted or a sorted T cell fraction (not recorded which). The sequence was collected from a male donor with ankylosing spondylitis or in good health (not recorded which).

This CDR3 reads CASSGRSEFNQPQHF. The CDR3 DNA follows: TGTGCCAGCAGTGGAAGGTCAGAGTTTAATCAGCCCCAGCATTTT. The chain employs TRBV28 and TRBJ1-5; D ambiguous. The CDR3 contains 15 residues. Germline assignment: CDR1 MDHEN and CDR2 SYDVKM. With 5 bases removed from V and 4 bases from J, the gap between germline ends came to 15 bases.